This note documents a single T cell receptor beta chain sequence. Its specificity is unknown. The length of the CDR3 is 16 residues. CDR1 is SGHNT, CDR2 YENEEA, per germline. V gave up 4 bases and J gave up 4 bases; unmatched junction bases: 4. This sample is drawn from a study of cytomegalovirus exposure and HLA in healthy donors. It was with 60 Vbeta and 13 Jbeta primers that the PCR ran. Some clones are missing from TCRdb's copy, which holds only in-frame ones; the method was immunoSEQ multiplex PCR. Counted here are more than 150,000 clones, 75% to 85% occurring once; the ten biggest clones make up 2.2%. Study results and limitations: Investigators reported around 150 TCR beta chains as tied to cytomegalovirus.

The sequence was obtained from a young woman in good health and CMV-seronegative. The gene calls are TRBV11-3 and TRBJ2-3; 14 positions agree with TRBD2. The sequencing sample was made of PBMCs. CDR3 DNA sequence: TGTGCCAGCAGCTCCGGACTAGCGGGGGGTCCAGATACGCAGTATTTT. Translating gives CASSSGLAGGPDTQYF.